These 11 T cell receptor beta chains originate from one sample sequenced in a study of T-cell reconstitution after alpha-beta-depleted transplantation in children. Unique molecular identifiers were incorporated into the prepared TCRbeta library. TCRdb re-called the PCR reads through MiXCR, storing one row per CDR3 protein. The sample lists hundreds of thousands of distinct CDR3 sequences; roughly 13% were seen once. The sample here was PBMCs, mostly from graft donor cells, taken 360 days after TCRalphabeta/CD19-depleted stem cell transplant. These TCRs come from a male patient between 5 and 17 years old who had a stem cell transplant for acute myeloid leukemia, so the T cells may come from the graft donor.

The chain links TRBV27 to TRBJ2-7; TRBD1 aligns across 7 bases. The germline V gene has CDR1 MNHEY and CDR2 SMNVEV (reference sequence). The CDR3 consists of 15 residues. V shed 2 bases and J 3 bases; nucleotides not matched to a gene: 7. The CDR3 DNA reads TGTGCCAGCAGTTTAGACGATACAGGGGTCTACGAGCAGTACTTC. Amino acid sequence: CASSLDDTGVYEQYF.

Ten or more counts support this clonotype. The V call is TRBV29-1, the J call TRBJ2-5; TRBD1 matches 7 bases. CDR3 length: 12 amino acids. Germline assignment: CDR1 SQVTM and CDR2 ANQGSEA. V lost 6 bases and J lost 6; bases outside the gene matches: 7. The CDR3 reads CSVLTGKKTQYF. The DNA of the CDR3 is TGCAGCGTCTTGACAGGGAAAAAGACCCAGTACTTC.

This clonotype has only a few counts. This rearrangement joins TRBV4-3 to TRBJ2-7; TRBD1 aligns across 9 bases. Trimming at V came to 0 bases and at J to 7 bases, leaving 4 bases not matched to a gene. Germline V gene sequence: CDR1 LGHNA, CDR2 YSLEER. The CDR3 is made up of 14 amino acids. The CDR3: CASSQDQGQGEQYF. The CDR3 region has the DNA TGCGCCAGCAGCCAAGATCAGGGACAGGGTGAGCAGTACTTC.

The rearrangement joins TRBV12-3 or TRBV12-4 to TRBJ2-1, with D perhaps TRBD1 (6 bases). This CDR3 spans 13 amino acids. The V gene lost 8 bases and the J gene lost 8 bases, with 16 bases spanning the gap. The CDR3 DNA is TGTGCCAGCCAGTCAGGGGCTCTCGATGAGCAGTTCTTC. It is translated as CASQSGALDEQFF.

The gene calls are TRBV18 and TRBJ2-3; TRBD2 aligns across 10 bases. The ends lost 1 base at V and 2 bases at J; junction bases unmatched: 6. Germline CDR1 and CDR2: KGHSH and LQKENI. The CDR3 totals 17 residues. CDR3 nucleotides: TGTGCCAGCTCACCACTCCCAGCGGGAGGGCCCACAGATACGCAGTATTTT. Protein product: CASSPLPAGGPTDTQYF.

The CDR3 DNA sequence: TGTGCCAGCAGTTTTTCCCTTGGGAGGAAGCAGTACGTC. It yields the protein CASSFSLGRKQYV. The J gene is TRBJ2-7, the V gene TRBV6-2 or TRBV6-3, with D perhaps TRBD2 (6 bases). CDR1 and CDR2 (germline): MNHEY, SVGEGT. The CDR3 has 13 residues. The V end was cut by 4 bases, the J end by 8 bases, with 15 bases between.

Remarks on this clonotype: A much larger clone is a single base away; this may be a read error. The chain has TRBV7-3 and TRBJ2-1; TRBD2 agrees at 11 bases. The CDR3 sequence is 16 residues long. The germline gives CDR1 SGHTA, CDR2 FQGTGA. The CDR3 DNA reads TGTACCAGCAGCTTCCTAGCGGGAGGTCTCCGGGATGAGCAGTTCTTC. Translated, it gives CTSSFLAGGLRDEQFF.

The rearrangement uses TRBV7-8 and TRBJ2-7; D tentatively fits TRBD1 or TRBD2 (5 bases each). The germline V gene encodes CDR1 SGHVS and CDR2 FQNEAQ. The CDR3 covers 16 residues. V dropped 0 bases and J dropped 1 base, with 13 bases sitting between them. In nucleotides, the CDR3 is TGTGCCAGCAGCTTAGCGCGGGTAGGGGATTCCTACGAGCAGTACTTC. Protein: CASSLARVGDSYEQYF.

V is TRBV6-2 or TRBV6-3 and J is TRBJ2-3; no clear D gene. V lost 2 bases and J lost 2, with 11 bases in between. Germline CDR1 MNHEY, CDR2 SVGEGT. CDR3 length equals 15 residues. The CDR3 protein is CASSYLGWDTDTQYF. DNA for the CDR3: TGTGCCAGCAGTTACCTGGGGTGGGACACAGATACGCAGTATTTT.

The V and J genes are TRBV4-2 and TRBJ2-7; D is possibly TRBD1 or TRBD2 (5 bases each). The germline V gene encodes CDR1 LGHNA and CDR2 YNFKEQ. CDR3 length: 17 residues. With 4 bases removed from V and 5 bases from J, the gap between germline ends came to 24 bases. Here the CDR3 reads CASSPGRDGDWGNEQYF. As DNA, the CDR3 is TGTGCCAGCAGCCCCGGGCGAGACGGGGATTGGGGGAACGAGCAGTACTTC.

The chain uses TRBV5-1 and TRBJ1-4; D gene ambiguous. In germline, CDR1 is SGHRS, CDR2 YFSETQ. The CDR3 is made up of 14 amino acids. Trimming cost V 2 bases and J 13 bases, with 18 bases left between them. In DNA form, the CDR3 reads TGCGCCAGCAGCTTACACGACGGAAGAGATCTACTGTTTTTT. Translating gives CASSLHDGRDLLFF.